These 5 T cell receptor beta chains share one sample of origin, sequenced in a study of blood T cell repertoires in COVID-19. Sequenced by immunoSEQ multiplex PCR; TCRdb stores in-frame clones only, minus some. The data hold 97,000 or so clones, with 75% to 85% observed a single time. The sample taken for sequencing was peripheral blood. All receptors come from a woman aged 80 or over with active or convalescent COVID-19.

This clone was observed once. This chain joins TRBV24-1 and TRBJ2-5; TRBD2 agrees at 8 bases. The CDR3 consists of 14 residues. Germline V gene sequence: CDR1 KGHDR, CDR2 SFDVKD. V was clipped by 5 bases and J by 4 bases; unmatched bases: 5. CDR3 nucleotides: TGTGCCACCAGTGCGACCGGGGGGGCAGAGACCCAGTACTTC. The encoded protein is CATSATGGAETQYF.

The chain is built from TRBV30 and TRBJ1-1; TRBD1 matches at 11 bases. This CDR3 comprises 18 residues. Germline CDR1 reads GTSNPN; CDR2 reads SVGIG (reference sequence). V lost 0 bases, J lost 3 bases, and 12 bases stayed unmatched. CDR3: CAWSVGWDRGLVDTEAFF. DNA for the CDR3: TGTGCCTGGAGTGTAGGTTGGGACAGGGGGTTGGTCGACACTGAAGCTTTCTTT.

This sequence joins TRBV7-3 and TRBJ2-3; 14 nucleotides agree with TRBD2. Trimming took 8 bases from V and 5 from J; bases not matched to a gene: 3. Germline V CDR1 and CDR2: SGHTA, FQGTGA. This CDR3 spans 14 amino acids. The DNA of the CDR3 is TGTGCCAGCCGACTAGCGGGAGGGGGAGATACGCAGTATTTT. Translating it yields CASRLAGGGDTQYF. Supplemented by reference TRBV7-3 and TRBJ2-3, the full variable domain reads GAGVSQTPSNKVTEKGKYVELRCDPISGHTALYWYRQSLGQGPEFLIYFQGTGAADDSGLPNDRFFAVRPEGSVSTLKIQRTERGDSAVYLCASRLAGGGDTQYFGPGTRLTVL.

The rearrangement joins TRBV11-3 to TRBJ2-5; perhaps TRBD2 as D (5 bases). This CDR3 spans 15 amino acids. Germline CDR1 and CDR2: SGHNT and YENEEA. Trimming shortened V by 2 bases and J by 5 bases, and 15 bases separated the two germline ends. DNA for the CDR3: TGTGCCAGCAGCTTATCTGGTTCGGGCGGGGAGACCCAGTACTTC. Its protein is CASSLSGSGGETQYF.

The chain carries TRBV7-8 and TRBJ2-1; 10 nucleotides line up with TRBD2. This CDR3 is 15 amino acids long. Germline assignment: CDR1 SGHVS and CDR2 FQNEAQ. The ends lost 3 bases at V and 6 bases at J; junction bases unmatched: 5. CDR3 sequence: CASSFVLAGSNEQFF. The CDR3 DNA reads TGTGCCAGCAGCTTTGTACTAGCGGGAAGCAATGAGCAGTTCTTC.